The rows below give T cell receptor beta chains drawn from one sample of a study of blood T cell repertoires in COVID-19. Profiling relied on immunoSEQ multiplex PCR, and the TCRdb table lists in-frame clones only, not all of them. The sample consists of some 270,000 clones, roughly nine tenths of them appearing once. The sample comprised peripheral blood. Receptors were obtained from a woman aged 35 to 49 who had recovered from COVID-19. The CDR3 runs from the conserved cysteine through the conserved F or W. The D gene is left open where the match is weak. Expanded clones are given a class, and other clones once, few, many or no size at all.

j_call d_call clone_size v_call cdr3_aa cdr3_nt
TRBJ2-5 TRBD2 once TRBV6-2/TRBV6-3 CASSYLGLAEETQYF TGTGCCAGCAGTTACCTGGGACTAGCGGAAGAGACCCAGTACTTC
TRBJ2-1 TRBD2 NA TRBV11-3 CASSLEAGEFHEQFF TGTGCCAGCAGCTTAGAGGCGGGAGAATTTCATGAGCAGTTCTTC
TRBJ2-1 NA once TRBV25-1 CASSLTIVSSYNEQFF TGTGCCAGCAGCCTGACTATCGTTAGCTCCTACAATGAGCAGTTCTTC
TRBJ2-1 TRBD1 NA TRBV13 CASSFNRGRNEQFF TGTGCCAGCAGCTTTAACAGGGGGCGGAATGAGCAGTTCTTC
TRBJ2-3 TRBD2 NA TRBV5-1 CASSSGLADDTQYF TGCGCCAGCAGCTCGGGACTAGCGGACGATACGCAGTATTTT
TRBJ2-5 TRBD2 NA TRBV7-2 CASSLGRGAGGQETQYF TGTGCCAGCAGCTTAGGGCGGGGAGCGGGGGGCCAAGAGACCCAGTACTTC
TRBJ2-7 NA NA TRBV4-2 CASSQDLEYEQYF TGTGCCAGCAGCCAAGATTTAGAATACGAGCAGTACTTC
TRBJ1-1 NA NA TRBV6-5 CASIWVRGRDTEAFF TGTGCCAGCATTTGGGTTAGGGGCAGGGACACTGAAGCTTTCTTT
TRBJ1-5 TRBD1 NA TRBV6-1 CASSEWAGGGYSNQPQHF TGTGCCAGCAGTGAATGGGCAGGGGGCGGCTATAGCAATCAGCCCCAGCATTTT
TRBJ1-2 NA once TRBV3-1/TRBV3-2 CASSQAGRGGYTF TGTGCCAGCAGCCAAGCAGGTCGTGGTGGCTACACCTTC
TRBJ2-3 TRBD2 NA TRBV18 CASSTPAGGPDTQYF TGTGCCAGCTCAACCCCTGCGGGAGGGCCAGATACGCAGTATTTT
TRBJ1-4 TRBD1 NA TRBV9 CASSRLDRFNEKLFF TGTGCCAGCAGCCGACTGGACAGGTTTAATGAAAAACTGTTTTTT
TRBJ2-3 NA NA TRBV12-5 CASGLLNTQYF TGTGCTAGTGGTTTGTTAAATACGCAGTATTTT
TRBJ2-4 TRBD1 NA TRBV19 CASSPGGQGGNIQYF TGTGCCAGTAGCCCGGGGGGACAGGGCGGAAACATTCAGTACTTC
TRBJ2-2 TRBD1 once TRBV3-1/TRBV3-2 CASSHQGANTGELFF TGTGCCAGCAGCCACCAGGGGGCAAACACCGGGGAGCTGTTTTTT
TRBJ1-1 TRBD1 NA TRBV2 CASSGRTGGDNTEAFF TGTGCCAGCAGTGGCCGGACAGGGGGCGATAACACTGAAGCTTTCTTT
TRBJ2-1 NA NA TRBV10-1 CASSGPRQGEQFF TGCGCCAGCAGTGGTCCTAGGCAGGGTGAGCAGTTCTTC
TRBJ2-7 NA NA TRBV29-1 CSVRGLRPSEQYF TGCAGCGTACGCGGACTCCGTCCGTCCGAGCAGTACTTC
TRBJ2-3 NA NA TRBV15 CATSRGQGSTDTQYF TGTGCCACCAGCAGAGGTCAGGGGAGCACAGATACGCAGTATTTT
TRBJ2-2 TRBD2 NA TRBV5-1 CASSNSGSGTGELFF TGCGCCAGCAGCAATAGCGGGAGTGGTACCGGGGAGCTGTTTTTT
TRBJ1-1 NA NA TRBV9 CASSPHPGGGAFF TGTGCCAGCAGCCCCCACCCCGGCGGGGGAGCTTTCTTT
TRBJ1-1 NA NA TRBV5-4 CASSLRVDTEAFF TGTGCCAGCAGCCTGAGGGTCGACACTGAAGCTTTCTTT
TRBJ1-1 NA NA TRBV7-9 CASSSTGGNTEAFF TGTGCCAGCAGCTCAACAGGTGGGAACACTGAAGCTTTCTTT
TRBJ2-1 TRBD2 few TRBV5-4 CASSLPGLAGLEQFF TGTGCCAGCAGCCTACCGGGACTAGCGGGACTTGAGCAGTTCTTC
TRBJ1-2 TRBD1 NA TRBV19 CASSPLRQGAGYGYTF TGTGCCAGTAGTCCTCTAAGACAGGGGGCGGGCTATGGCTACACCTTC
TRBJ2-5 TRBD1 NA TRBV28 CASSLLLPGQSETQYF TGTGCCAGCAGTCTACTACTCCCGGGACAGAGCGAGACCCAGTACTTC
TRBJ2-5 TRBD2 NA TRBV16 CASSQAGGETQYF TGTGCCAGCAGCCAGGCGGGGGGCGAGACCCAGTACTTC
TRBJ2-5 TRBD2 NA TRBV18 CASSPGTSGSKTQYF TGTGCCAGCTCACCTGGGACTAGCGGGAGCAAGACCCAGTACTTC
TRBJ1-2 TRBD1 NA TRBV28 CASSQAGGGYTF TGTGCCAGCAGCCAGGCAGGGGGTGGCTACACCTTC
TRBJ1-6 TRBD1 once TRBV10-3 CAIRTGGEPNSPLHF TGTGCCATCAGAACAGGGGGTGAACCAAATTCACCCCTCCACTTT
TRBJ2-2 TRBD2 NA TRBV10-3 CAISESGGGIGELFF TGTGCCATCAGTGAGTCCGGCGGGGGTATCGGGGAGCTGTTTTTT
TRBJ2-1 TRBD2 NA TRBV14 CASSWTSGRSSYNEQFF TGTGCCAGCAGCTGGACTAGCGGGAGGAGCTCCTACAATGAGCAGTTCTTC
TRBJ2-2 NA NA TRBV29-1 CSVSGGGANTGELFF TGCAGCGTTTCCGGAGGGGGGGCGAACACCGGGGAGCTGTTTTTT
TRBJ2-1 TRBD2 NA TRBV7-2 CASSLVSGGYNEQFF TGTGCCAGCAGCTTAGTGAGCGGGGGCTACAATGAGCAGTTCTTC
TRBJ2-3 TRBD2 many TRBV6-6 CASSPIAGSTDTQYF TGTGCCAGCAGTCCCATAGCGGGAAGCACAGATACGCAGTATTTT
TRBJ2-2 TRBD1 once TRBV7-2 CASSGRTGGYTGELFF TGTGCCAGCAGCGGACGGACAGGGGGCTACACCGGGGAGCTGTTTTTT
TRBJ2-3 NA NA TRBV25-1 CASSERDTQYF TGTGCCAGCAGTGAGAGGGATACGCAGTATTTT
TRBJ2-2 NA once TRBV6-5 CASSYGEVNTGELFF TGTGCCAGCAGTTACGGGGAGGTGAACACCGGGGAGCTGTTTTTT
TRBJ1-2 NA NA TRBV6-1 CASSDKQGYGYTF TGTGCCAGCAGTGATAAACAGGGCTATGGCTACACCTTC
TRBJ2-2 TRBD1 NA TRBV5-6 CASSTYGTAHTGELFF TGTGCCAGCAGCACCTACGGGACAGCTCACACCGGGGAGCTGTTTTTT
TRBJ1-3 TRBD1 once TRBV11-1 CASSSDRDGNTIYF TGTGCCAGCAGCTCGGACAGGGACGGAAACACCATATATTTT
TRBJ1-5 NA NA TRBV27 CASSLTGGGDYQPQHF TGTGCCAGCAGTTTGACGGGCGGGGGGGATTATCAGCCCCAGCATTTT